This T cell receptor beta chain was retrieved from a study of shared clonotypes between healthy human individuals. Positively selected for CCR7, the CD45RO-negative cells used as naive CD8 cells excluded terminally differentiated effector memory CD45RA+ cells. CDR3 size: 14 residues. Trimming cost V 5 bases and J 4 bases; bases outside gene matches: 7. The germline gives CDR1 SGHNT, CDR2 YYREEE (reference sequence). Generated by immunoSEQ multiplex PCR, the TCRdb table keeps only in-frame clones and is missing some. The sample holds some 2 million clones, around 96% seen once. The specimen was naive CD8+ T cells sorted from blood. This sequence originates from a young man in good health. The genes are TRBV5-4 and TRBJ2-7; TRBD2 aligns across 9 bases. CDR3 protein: CASRVAGEGYEQYF. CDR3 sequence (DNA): TGTGCCAGCAGAGTAGCGGGAGAGGGATACGAGCAGTACTTC. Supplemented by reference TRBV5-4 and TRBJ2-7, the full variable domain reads ETGVTQSPTHLIKTRGQQVTLRCSSQSGHNTVSWYQQALGQGPQFIFQYYREEENGRGNFPPRFSGLQFPNYSSELNVNALELDDSALYLCASRVAGEGYEQYFGPGTRLTVT.